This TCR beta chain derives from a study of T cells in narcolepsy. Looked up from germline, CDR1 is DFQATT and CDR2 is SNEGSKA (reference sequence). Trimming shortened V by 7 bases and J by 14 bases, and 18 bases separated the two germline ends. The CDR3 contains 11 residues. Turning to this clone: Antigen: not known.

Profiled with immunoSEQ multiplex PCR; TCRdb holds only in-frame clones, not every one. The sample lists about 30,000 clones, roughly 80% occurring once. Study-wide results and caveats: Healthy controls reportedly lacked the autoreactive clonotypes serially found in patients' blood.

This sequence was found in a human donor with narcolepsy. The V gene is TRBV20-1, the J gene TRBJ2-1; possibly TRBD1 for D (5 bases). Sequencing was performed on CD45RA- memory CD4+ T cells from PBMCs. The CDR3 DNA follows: TGCAGTGTTCAGACAGCAGGCCAGGAGTTCTTC. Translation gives CSVQTAGQEFF.